A selection of T cell receptor beta chains follows, all from one sample in a study of regulatory T cells in long-lasting Graves disease. TCRdb ran MiXCR on the multiplex PCR reads and lists one entry per CDR3 protein. This sample has some 250,000 distinct CDR3 sequences; around 17% occur once, and the top ten carry approximately 20%. The material was peripheral blood mononuclear cells (PBMCs), obtained at new diagnosis, from a patient treated with antithyroid drugs. The source of these receptors is a female donor with Graves disease. Each CDR3 is given with its conserved first and last residue. D genes are given only for firm matches. Clone size is given for some rows only: seen once, a few or many times, or a class if the clone is expanded.

CDR3aa: CASSGQQGKVYTF; CDR3nt: TGTGCCAGCAGTGGCCAACAGGGCAAAGTCTACACCTTC; j_gene: TRBJ1-2; d_gene: -; abundance: -; v_gene: TRBV2
CDR3aa: CASSPSRGTGDSPLHF; CDR3nt: TGTGCCAGCAGCCCCTCGAGGGGGACAGGGGATTCACCCCTCCACTTT; j_gene: TRBJ1-6; d_gene: TRBD1; abundance: many; v_gene: TRBV7-9
CDR3aa: CASSLDRARDSEQYF; CDR3nt: TGTGCCAGCAGCTTAGATCGGGCCCGGGACAGCGAGCAGTACTTC; j_gene: TRBJ2-7; d_gene: TRBD1; abundance: many; v_gene: TRBV11-3
CDR3aa: CAWSLGDTIYF; CDR3nt: TGTGCCTGGAGTTTGGGGGACACCATATATTTT; j_gene: TRBJ1-3; d_gene: -; abundance: many; v_gene: TRBV30
CDR3aa: CASRGQSSGYNEQFF; CDR3nt: TGTGCCAGCAGGGGACAGAGCTCCGGGTACAATGAGCAGTTCTTC; j_gene: TRBJ2-1; d_gene: TRBD1; abundance: -; v_gene: TRBV2
CDR3aa: CASSRALGGSPLHF; CDR3nt: TGTGCCAGCAGCCGAGCCCTAGGCGGGTCACCCCTCCACTTT; j_gene: TRBJ1-6; d_gene: -; abundance: -; v_gene: TRBV5-5
CDR3aa: CATSDTSNTEAFF; CDR3nt: TGTGCCACCAGTGACACATCGAACACTGAAGCTTTCTTT; j_gene: TRBJ1-1; d_gene: -; abundance: many; v_gene: TRBV24-1
CDR3aa: CASGDRAFYGYTF; CDR3nt: TGTGCCAGCGGGGACAGGGCGTTCTATGGCTACACCTTC; j_gene: TRBJ1-2; d_gene: TRBD1; abundance: -; v_gene: TRBV2
CDR3aa: CAIRGSAATEAFF; CDR3nt: TGTGCCATCAGGGGCTCGGCTGCCACTGAAGCTTTCTTT; j_gene: TRBJ1-1; d_gene: -; abundance: many; v_gene: TRBV10-3
CDR3aa: CASSSVTSGFSYNEQFF; CDR3nt: TGTGCCAGCAGCTCCGTAACTAGCGGGTTCTCCTACAATGAGCAGTTCTTC; j_gene: TRBJ2-1; d_gene: TRBD2; abundance: -; v_gene: TRBV7-8
CDR3aa: CASSRAQGDEQYF; CDR3nt: TGTGCCAGCAGTAGGGCGCAGGGGGACGAGCAGTACTTC; j_gene: TRBJ2-7; d_gene: TRBD1; abundance: many; v_gene: TRBV2
CDR3aa: CASSAAGGSTEAFF; CDR3nt: TGTGCCAGCAGCGCCGCAGGGGGATCCACTGAAGCTTTCTTT; j_gene: TRBJ1-1; d_gene: TRBD1; abundance: many; v_gene: TRBV9
CDR3aa: CASSQTAGTGEETQYF; CDR3nt: TGCGCCAGCAGTCAAACCGCCGGGACAGGCGAAGAGACCCAGTACTTC; j_gene: TRBJ2-5; d_gene: TRBD1; abundance: few; v_gene: TRBV10-2
CDR3aa: CASSLRTVNTEAFF; CDR3nt: TGTGCCAGCAGCTTAAGGACCGTGAACACTGAAGCTTTCTTT; j_gene: TRBJ1-1; d_gene: -; abundance: many; v_gene: TRBV13
CDR3aa: CASSLEGGRATEAFF; CDR3nt: TGCGCCAGCAGCTTGGAGGGAGGGCGGGCCACTGAAGCTTTCTTT; j_gene: TRBJ1-1; d_gene: -; abundance: few; v_gene: TRBV5-1
CDR3aa: CASSLGNPGELFF; CDR3nt: TGTGCCAGCAGTTTGGGGAACCCCGGGGAGCTGTTTTTT; j_gene: TRBJ2-2; d_gene: -; abundance: many; v_gene: TRBV27
CDR3aa: CAWSEAGFPYEQYF; CDR3nt: TGTGCCTGGAGTGAGGCGGGATTCCCCTACGAGCAGTACTTC; j_gene: TRBJ2-7; d_gene: -; abundance: many; v_gene: TRBV30
CDR3aa: CSVDSGAGNTDTQYF; CDR3nt: TGCAGCGTTGACTCGGGGGCAGGCAACACAGATACGCAGTATTTT; j_gene: TRBJ2-3; d_gene: -; abundance: few; v_gene: TRBV29-1
CDR3aa: CATSRTSAPGEQFF; CDR3nt: TGTGCCACCAGTCGGACTAGCGCCCCAGGGGAGCAGTTCTTC; j_gene: TRBJ2-1; d_gene: TRBD2; abundance: -; v_gene: TRBV24-1
CDR3aa: CASSLPTGSHNEQFF; CDR3nt: TGTGCCAGCAGTTTACCGACAGGGTCCCACAATGAGCAGTTCTTC; j_gene: TRBJ2-1; d_gene: TRBD1; abundance: -; v_gene: TRBV12-3/TRBV12-4
CDR3aa: CASSAASGLTYEQYF; CDR3nt: TGTGCCAGCAGTGCGGCTAGCGGACTGACCTACGAGCAGTACTTC; j_gene: TRBJ2-7; d_gene: TRBD2; abundance: many; v_gene: TRBV2
CDR3aa: CASSLGGLAGSSGEQFF; CDR3nt: TGTGCCAGCAGCTTAGGGGGGCTAGCGGGATCCTCAGGTGAGCAGTTCTTC; j_gene: TRBJ2-1; d_gene: TRBD2; abundance: many; v_gene: TRBV11-3
CDR3aa: CSAPQGASEAFF; CDR3nt: TGCAGTGCCCCACAGGGGGCGAGTGAAGCTTTCTTT; j_gene: TRBJ1-1; d_gene: TRBD1; abundance: -; v_gene: TRBV20-1
CDR3aa: CATGPGGNGYTF; CDR3nt: TGTGCCACAGGCCCTGGGGGTAATGGCTACACCTTC; j_gene: TRBJ1-2; d_gene: -; abundance: many; v_gene: TRBV7-2
CDR3aa: CSARWDRGYNEQFF; CDR3nt: TGCAGTGCTAGATGGGACAGGGGGTACAATGAGCAGTTCTTC; j_gene: TRBJ2-1; d_gene: TRBD1; abundance: many; v_gene: TRBV20-1
CDR3aa: CASSRTGTAGRLAFF; CDR3nt: TGTGCCAGCAGCCGAACAGGGACAGCGGGGAGGTTGGCTTTCTTT; j_gene: TRBJ1-1; d_gene: TRBD1; abundance: once; v_gene: TRBV9
CDR3aa: CASSYTQANTRYEQYF; CDR3nt: TGTGCCAGCAGTTACACCCAAGCGAATACCCGCTACGAGCAGTACTTC; j_gene: TRBJ2-7; d_gene: -; abundance: many; v_gene: TRBV6-5
CDR3aa: CASRTGGHGYTF; CDR3nt: TGTGCCAGCAGGACAGGGGGGCATGGCTACACCTTC; j_gene: TRBJ1-2; d_gene: TRBD1; abundance: many; v_gene: TRBV28